This TCR beta chain was profiled in a study of blood T cell repertoires in COVID-19. Turning to the study itself: Donors in the United States, Italy and Spain gave samples during acute or convalescent COVID-19.

Assay used: immunoSEQ multiplex PCR; TCRdb lists only in-frame clones, some missing. The table includes about 170,000 clones, approximately 89% detected once. This CDR3 contains 13 residues. V was clipped by 4 bases and J by 7 bases, with 13 bases between them. Germline CDR1 reads LNHNV; CDR2 reads YYDKDF (reference sequence). The gene calls are TRBV15 and TRBJ1-2; D ambiguous. The source of this sequence is a man between 65 and 85 years old with acute or convalescent COVID-19. Sequencing input: peripheral blood. Written as DNA, the CDR3 is TGTGCCACCAGCATCGACCCCACAGCTGGCTACACCTTC. Protein: CATSIDPTAGYTF.